The clone carrying this T cell receptor (beta chain) was counted many times. No antigen is known for it. These data come from a study of T cells after yellow fever vaccination. Study-wide points: The CD4 and CD8 compartments had a small share of their clonotypes in common.

5'RACE template switching added a universal primer site and UMIs to TCR cDNA. TCRdb re-called the 5' RACE reads with MiXCR, one entry per CDR3 protein. The repertoire holds about 74,000 distinct CDR3 sequences, with approximately 7.7% as singletons. CDR3 size: 15 residues. Germline V lookup: CDR1 SGHTA, CDR2 FQGTGA. Trimming stripped 3 bases from V and 4 bases from J, with 12 bases between. The TCR originated in a man aged 18 to 29 who received the YFV17D yellow fever vaccine. The V gene is TRBV7-3, the J gene TRBJ2-2; D is perhaps TRBD1 (6 bases). Sequencing used CD8+ T cells sorted from PBMCs, obtained 5 to 6 days after the first yellow fever vaccination. CDR3 nucleotide sequence: TGTGCCAGCAGCTTGGGGGCTGGAAGCACCGGGGAGCTGTTTTTT. Protein: CASSLGAGSTGELFF.